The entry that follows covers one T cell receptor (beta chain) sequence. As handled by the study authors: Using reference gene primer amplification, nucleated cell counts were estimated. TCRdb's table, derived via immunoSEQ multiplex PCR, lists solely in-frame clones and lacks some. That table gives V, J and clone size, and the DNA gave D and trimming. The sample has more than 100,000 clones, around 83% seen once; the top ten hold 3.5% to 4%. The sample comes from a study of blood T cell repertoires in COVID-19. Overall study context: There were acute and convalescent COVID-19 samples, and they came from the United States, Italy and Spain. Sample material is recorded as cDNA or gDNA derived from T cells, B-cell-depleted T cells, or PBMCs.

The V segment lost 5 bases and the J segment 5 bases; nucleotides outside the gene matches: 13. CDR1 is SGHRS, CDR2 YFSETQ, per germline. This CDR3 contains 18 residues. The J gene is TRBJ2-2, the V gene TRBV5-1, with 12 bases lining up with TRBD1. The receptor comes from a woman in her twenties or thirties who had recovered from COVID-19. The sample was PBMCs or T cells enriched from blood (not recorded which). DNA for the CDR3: TGCGCCAGCAGGTCCGACCGGGACAGGGGGCTTTGGACCGGGGAGCTGTTTTTT. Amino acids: CASRSDRDRGLWTGELFF.